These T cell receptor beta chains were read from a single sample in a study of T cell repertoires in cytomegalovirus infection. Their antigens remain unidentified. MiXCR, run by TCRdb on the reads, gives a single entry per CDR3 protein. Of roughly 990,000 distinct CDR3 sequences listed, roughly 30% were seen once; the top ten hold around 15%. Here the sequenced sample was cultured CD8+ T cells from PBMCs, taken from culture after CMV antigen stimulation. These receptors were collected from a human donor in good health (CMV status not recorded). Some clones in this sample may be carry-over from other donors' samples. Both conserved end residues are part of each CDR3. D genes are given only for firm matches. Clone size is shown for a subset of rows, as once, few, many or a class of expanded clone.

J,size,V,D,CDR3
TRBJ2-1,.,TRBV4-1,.,CASSHPLDNEQFF
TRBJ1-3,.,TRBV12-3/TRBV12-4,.,CASSLGTVWGNTIYF
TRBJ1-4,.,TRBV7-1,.,CASVGGNEKLFF
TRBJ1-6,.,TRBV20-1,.,CSATGRRSNSPLHF
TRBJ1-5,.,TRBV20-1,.,CSARGGMSNQPQHF
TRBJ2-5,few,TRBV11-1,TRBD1,CASSLPETGVQETQYF
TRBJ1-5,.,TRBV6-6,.,CASSYSHGPSQPQHF
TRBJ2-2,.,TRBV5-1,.,CASIENTGELFF
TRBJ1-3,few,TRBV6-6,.,CASSYFSLGGAGNTIYF
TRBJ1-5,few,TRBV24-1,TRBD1,CATSEEPGTGGEYSNQPQHF
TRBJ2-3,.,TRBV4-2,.,CASSQDFATTNLPDTQYF
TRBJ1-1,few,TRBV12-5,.,CASGLPPDAFF
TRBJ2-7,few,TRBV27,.,CASSLFPSSHEQYF
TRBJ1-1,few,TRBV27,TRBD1,CASSLYRGWTEAFF
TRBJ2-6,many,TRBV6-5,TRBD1,CASSYPRGTGQKSGANVLTF
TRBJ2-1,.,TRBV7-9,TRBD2,CASTPTSGGQDEQFF
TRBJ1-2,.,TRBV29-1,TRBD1,CSVEGTGGGYTF
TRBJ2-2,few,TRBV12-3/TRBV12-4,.,CASRPLRQELTGELFF
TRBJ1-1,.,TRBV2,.,CASPAGRGAFF
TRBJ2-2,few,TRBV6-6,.,CASSPDGGELFF
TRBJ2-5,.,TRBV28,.,CASSLSAGTQYF
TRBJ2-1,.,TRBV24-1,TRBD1,CATSDVTGDNEQFF
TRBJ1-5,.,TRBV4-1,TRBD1,CASSHRRGQGQPQHF
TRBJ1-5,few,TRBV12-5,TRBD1,CASGFLLSDRVNQPQHF
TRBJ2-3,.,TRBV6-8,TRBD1,CARQGQGVTDTQYF
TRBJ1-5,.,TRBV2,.,CATAPGQLNQPQHF
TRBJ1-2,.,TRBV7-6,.,CASSLPVAYYGYTF
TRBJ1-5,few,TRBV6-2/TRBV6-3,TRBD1,CASSWDRGYGQPQHF
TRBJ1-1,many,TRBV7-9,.,CASSLLGFPEAFF
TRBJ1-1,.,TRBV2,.,CASSEARVSEAFF
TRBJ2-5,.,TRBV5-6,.,CASIARRGIYQETQYF
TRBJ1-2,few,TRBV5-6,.,CASSLRNYGYTF
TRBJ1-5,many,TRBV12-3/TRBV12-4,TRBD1,CASKGPGGINQPQHF
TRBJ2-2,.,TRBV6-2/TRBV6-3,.,CASSYSHGGELFF
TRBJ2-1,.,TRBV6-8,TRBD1,CASSYYAGTGFGNEQFF
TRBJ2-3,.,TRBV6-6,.,CASSNPLVYTQYF
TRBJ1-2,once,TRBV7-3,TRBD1,CAPGDRVYGYTF